This T cell receptor (beta chain) was profiled in a study of shared clonotypes between healthy human individuals. Study as a whole: CD4 naive and CD4 memory each took three plates per donor, while CD8 naive took two and CD8 memory one.

TCRdb's copy holds only in-frame clones and misses some; the assay was immunoSEQ multiplex PCR. The repertoire holds about 2 million clones, around 96% seen once, with 0.95% to 1.5% in the top ten. Terminally differentiated effector memory CD45RA+ cells were left out of the naive CD8 fraction, which was CD45RO-negative and positively selected for CCR7. Whole-study findings and limits: Depth of sequencing was expected to influence donor clonotype sharing. Limitation of the genetic and exposure-history diversity represented came from the few donors.

Notes on this clone: The antigen remains undetermined.

The receptor was derived from a man aged 18 to 29 in good health. Sequencing was performed on naive CD8+ T cells sorted from blood.

The CDR3 DNA follows: TGTGCCAGCAGCTTCCGGGGACAGGGAGTTTTAGAGCAGTACTTC. Its protein product is CASSFRGQGVLEQYF. The rearrangement links TRBV7-9 to TRBJ2-7, with 9 bases lining up with TRBD1. Germline values: CDR1 SEHNR, CDR2 FQNEAQ (reference sequence). There are 15 residues in the CDR3. The ends lost 3 bases at V and 7 bases at J; junction bases unmatched: 10. The variable domain in full, with the rest retrieved from reference TRBV7-9 and TRBJ2-7, is DTGVSQNPRHKITKRGQNVTFRCDPISEHNRLYWYRQTLGQGPEFLTYFQNEAQLEKSRLLSDRFSAERPKGSFSTLEIQRTEQGDSAMYLCASSFRGQGVLEQYFGPGTRLTVT.